The source of this T cell receptor (beta chain) is a study of T cells in localized non-small cell lung cancer. Sequencing was performed with immunoSEQ multiplex PCR; in TCRdb, only in-frame clones are kept and a portion is missing. Among 30,000 to 45,000 clones listed, around 86% were seen once. With respect to this clone: The antigen is unknown.

General observations from the study: Because only a single region of the tumor was sequenced, heterogeneity remains possible.

This CDR3 is 15 amino acids long. V lost 1 base and J lost 2, with 12 bases in between. Germline V gives CDR1 SGHNT, CDR2 YYREEE (reference sequence). The sequence derives from a male donor at least 60 years old with stage II lung adenocarcinoma. Sample: peripheral blood mononuclear cells, taken before any cancer treatment. This sequence joins TRBV5-4 and TRBJ1-2; D is unclear. CDR3: CASSLLLGSNYGYTF. In DNA, the CDR3 is TGTGCCAGCAGCTTGCTTCTCGGCAGCAACTATGGCTACACCTTC.